Each of the 25 T cell receptor beta chains below was sequenced from the same sample in a study of blood T cell repertoires in COVID-19. Some clones are missing from TCRdb's copy, which holds only in-frame ones; the method was immunoSEQ multiplex PCR. Altogether about 260,000 clones are present, over 70% being singletons, with the ten largest covering roughly 10%. The sample comprised peripheral blood. These receptors all stem from an older woman with COVID-19, enrolled during active disease.

The V and J genes are TRBV19 and TRBJ2-7, with a possible D match to TRBD2 (6 bases). The CDR3 covers 13 residues. Germline CDR1 is LNHDA and CDR2 is SQIVND (reference sequence). V lost 5 bases and J lost 6, with 14 bases in between. The chain's CDR3 is CASSEKLATEQYF. Written as DNA, the CDR3 is TGTGCCAGTAGTGAGAAACTAGCAACCGAGCAGTACTTC.

The chain is built from TRBV19 and TRBJ2-7; the match to TRBD2 covers 7 bases. This CDR3 comprises 14 residues. Losses at the gene ends were 3 bases for V and 5 bases for J; bases not matched to a gene: 7. Germline CDR1 LNHDA, CDR2 SQIVND (reference sequence). This chain's CDR3 is CASSMEGGRNEQYF. In DNA form, the CDR3 reads TGTGCCAGTAGTATGGAGGGCGGGAGAAACGAGCAGTACTTC.

The chain couples TRBV23-1 to TRBJ1-5, with 9 bases lining up with TRBD1. TRBV23-1 is reported as an ORF; its role is uncertain. The trim removed 5 bases at V and 0 bases at J, leaving 14 bases unmatched. The CDR3 runs 19 residues. The chain's CDR3 is CASSAYKTGGIYSNQPQHF. In nucleotides, the CDR3 is TGCGCCAGCAGTGCGTATAAGACAGGGGGGATTTATAGCAATCAGCCCCAGCATTTT.

The chain recombines TRBV30 with TRBJ1-2; D possibly corresponds to TRBD1 (5 bases). This CDR3 has 12 residues. Germline CDR1 and CDR2: GTSNPN and SVGIG (reference sequence). V was shortened by 3 bases and J by 8 bases, with 13 bases between the two germline ends. CDR3 nucleotides: TGTGCCTGGAGCGGGGGTAATCGCGGCTACACCTTC. Residues: CAWSGGNRGYTF.

The chain carries TRBV29-1 and TRBJ2-2; possible D gene TRBD2, 6 bases. CDR3 length: 15 amino acids. The germline gives CDR1 SQVTM, CDR2 ANQGSEA. The V end lost 4 bases, the J end lost 1 base, and 13 bases lay between the germline ends. CDR3 amino acids: CSVAGGAGNTGELFF. Here the CDR3 DNA reads TGCAGCGTTGCTGGGGGAGCGGGGAACACCGGGGAGCTGTTTTTT.

The V and J genes are TRBV30 and TRBJ1-2, with 8 bases lining up with TRBD1. Germline V gives CDR1 GTSNPN, CDR2 SVGIG (reference sequence). The CDR3 spans 17 residues. Trimming at V came to 3 bases and at J to 4 bases, leaving 16 bases not matched to a gene. The CDR3 loop is CAWRAGTGLGWGYGYTF. In nucleotides, the CDR3 is TGTGCCTGGAGGGCCGGGACAGGCCTGGGTTGGGGCTATGGCTACACCTTC. Based on the CDR3 plus reference TRBV30 and TRBJ1-2, the full variable domain is SQTIHQWPATLVQPVGSPLSLECTVEGTSNPNLYWYRQAAGRGLQLLFYSVGIGQISSEVPQNLSASRPQDRQFILSSKKLLLSDSGFYLCAWRAGTGLGWGYGYTFGSGTRLTVV.

The chain has TRBV6-2 or TRBV6-3 and TRBJ2-5; 7 bases map to TRBD1. The CDR3 sequence is 13 residues long. CDR1 is MNHEY, CDR2 SVGEGT, per germline. Germline trimming cut 2 bases from V and 5 bases from J; bases unmatched to any gene: 2. The CDR3 sequence: CASSYGTDETQYF. CDR3 in DNA: TGTGCCAGCAGTTACGGGACAGATGAGACCCAGTACTTC.

The chain carries TRBV28 and TRBJ1-5; 10 positions match TRBD1. The V gene end was trimmed by 6 bases and the J gene end by 6 bases; junction bases not matched to a gene: 5. The CDR3 extends over 14 amino acids. The germline V gene encodes CDR1 MDHEN and CDR2 SYDVKM. The CDR3 nucleotides are TGTGCCAGCAGGCAGACAGGGGGCCCTCAGCCCCAGCATTTT. Encoded protein: CASRQTGGPQPQHF.

The rearrangement joins TRBV7-8 to TRBJ2-1, with 13 bases identical to TRBD2. This CDR3 has 19 amino acids. Germline V gene sequence: CDR1 SGHVS, CDR2 FQNEAQ. With V trimmed by 0 bases and J by 6 bases, 11 bases remained unmatched. The CDR3 coding sequence is TGTGCCAGCAGCTTAGCACGACTGACGACTAGCGGGAGGTCCAATGAGCAGTTCTTC. Encoded protein: CASSLARLTTSGRSNEQFF. Complete variable domain (other parts from reference TRBV7-8 and TRBJ2-1): GAGVSQSPRYKVAKRGQDVALRCDPISGHVSLFWYQQALGQGPEFLTYFQNEAQLDKSGLPSDRFFAERPEGSVSTLKIQRTQQEDSAVYLCASSLARLTTSGRSNEQFFGPGTRLTVL.

The genes are TRBV7-2 and TRBJ2-5; D uncertain. The ends were cut back, 1 base at V and 5 bases at J, with 8 bases in the middle. Germline-derived CDR1 and CDR2 are SGHTA and FQGNSA. The CDR3 extends over 13 amino acids. CDR3 sequence reads: CASSLVLFETQYF. The CDR3 nucleotides read TGTGCCAGCAGCTTAGTTTTATTTGAGACCCAGTACTTC.

The V gene is TRBV4-3, the J gene TRBJ1-1, with a tentative D call TRBD1 (6 bases). The CDR3 contains 16 residues. The germline V gene encodes CDR1 LGHNA and CDR2 YSLEER. Trimming cost V 0 bases and J 0 bases, with 11 bases left between them. The CDR3 region has the DNA TGCGCCAGCAGCCAAGATCTTAACAGGGTGAACACTGAAGCTTTCTTT. Translated, it gives CASSQDLNRVNTEAFF.

This chain links TRBV5-1 with TRBJ2-3, with 8 positions matching TRBD2. The J segment lost 2 bases and the V segment lost 2 bases, leaving 4 bases of the junction unmatched. Germline lookup yields CDR1 SGHRS and CDR2 YFSETQ. There are 15 residues in the CDR3. The CDR3 DNA reads TGCGCCAGCAGCTTAACGGGAGGGCCCACAGATACGCAGTATTTT. It specifies CASSLTGGPTDTQYF.

This sequence joins TRBV12-3 or TRBV12-4 and TRBJ1-4; TRBD1 is a possible D gene (5 bases). The CDR3 runs 13 residues. V dropped 7 bases and J dropped 5 bases, with 11 bases sitting between them. CDR3 sequence: CASNPGGNEKLFF. The CDR3 DNA reads TGTGCCAGCAATCCGGGGGGGAATGAAAAACTGTTTTTT.

The V gene is TRBV21-1, the J gene TRBJ2-7; TRBD2 is the table's D call, not checked against the DNA. TRBV21-1 is labeled a pseudogene. The CDR3 covers 15 residues. The CDR3 region is CASSPREVLSYEQYF. CDR3 sequence (DNA): TGTGCCAGCAGCCCAAGGGAGGTACTATCCTACGAGCAGTACTTC.

The chain has TRBV6-5 and TRBJ2-7; 8 bases align to TRBD1. Germline CDR1 and CDR2: MNHEY and SVGAGI. The CDR3 spans 12 residues. The V segment lost 7 bases and the J segment 6 bases; nucleotides outside the gene matches: 5. The DNA for the CDR3 is TGTGCCAGCACGGGACAGGCTCGCGAGCAGTACTTC. It is translated as CASTGQAREQYF.

The sample holds one count of this clone. This sequence joins TRBV7-2 and TRBJ1-1, with D possibly matching TRBD1 (6 bases). Germline V gene sequence: CDR1 SGHTA, CDR2 FQGNSA. V lost 5 bases, J lost 7 bases, and 14 bases lay in between. The CDR3 runs 13 residues. CDR3 coding DNA: TGTGCCAGCAGCCAACAGGGTCTAAATGAAGCTTTCTTT. Translating gives CASSQQGLNEAFF.

The V gene is TRBV29-1, the J gene TRBJ2-7; possible D gene TRBD1, 6 bases. Germline V gives CDR1 SQVTM, CDR2 ANQGSEA. The CDR3 spans 10 residues. V was shortened by 8 bases and J by 7 bases, with 12 bases between the two germline ends. The CDR3 DNA reads TGCAGCAAGAACAGGGAAGAGCAGTACTTC. This encodes CSKNREEQYF.

This chain connects TRBV6-2 or TRBV6-3 to TRBJ2-1, with D tentatively TRBD2 (5 bases). Germline assignment: CDR1 MNHEY and CDR2 SVGEGT. The length of the CDR3 is 17 residues. V was shortened by 2 bases and J by 5 bases, with 19 bases between the two germline ends. CDR3 sequence (DNA): TGTGCCAGCAGTTACCATCCCCTCAGCGGTAACGACAATGAGCAGTTCTTC. It encodes CASSYHPLSGNDNEQFF.

The J gene is TRBJ1-4, the V gene TRBV9; a possible D gene is TRBD1 (6 bases). Between the trimmed V and J ends, which lost 4 bases and 6 bases, there was a span of 19 bases. CDR3 length: 16 residues. Germline V gene sequence: CDR1 SGDLS, CDR2 YYNGEE. The CDR3 loop reads CASSPEVGGAHEKLFF. The CDR3 DNA is TGTGCCAGCAGCCCCGAAGTTGGGGGGGCCCATGAAAAACTGTTTTTT. Full variable domain (missing parts from reference TRBV9 and TRBJ1-4): DSGVTQTPKHLITATGQRVTLRCSPRSGDLSVYWYQQSLDQGLQFLIQYYNGEERAKGNILERFSAQQFPDLHSELNLSSLELGDSALYFCASSPEVGGAHEKLFFGSGTQLSVL.

The rearrangement links TRBV7-9 to TRBJ1-5; D possibly corresponds to TRBD1 (6 bases). There are 15 residues in the CDR3. Trimming left V 1 base short and J 7 bases short, with 14 bases between. Germline CDR1 and CDR2: SEHNR and FQNEAQ (reference sequence). The CDR3 reads CASSLGLGAQQPQHF. The CDR3 nucleotides are TGTGCCAGCAGCTTAGGATTGGGGGCTCAGCAGCCCCAGCATTTT.

This clone turned up a few times. The same CDR3 can be traced to other DNA sequences in this sample. The chain couples TRBV19 to TRBJ2-7; no definite D call. V was shortened by 2 bases and J by 3 bases, with 11 bases between the two germline ends. This CDR3 comprises 14 residues. Germline V gene data show CDR1 as LNHDA and CDR2 as SQIVND (reference sequence). The CDR3 sequence: CASSISGESYEQYF. The DNA of the CDR3 is TGTGCCAGTAGTATATCTGGAGAAAGCTACGAGCAGTACTTC.

The rearrangement links TRBV13 to TRBJ2-1, with 8 bases aligning to TRBD1. After removal of 5 bases from V and 10 bases from J, the junction contained 13 bases not matched to a gene. Per the germline V gene, CDR1 is PRHDT and CDR2 is FYEKMQ (reference sequence). The CDR3 runs to 15 residues. Here the CDR3 DNA reads TGTGCCAGCAGCGTAGACAGGGGAAGTGGGGCCGAGCAGTTCTTC. It is translated as CASSVDRGSGAEQFF.

The gene calls are TRBV11-2 and TRBJ2-1, with 8 bases fitting TRBD2. V was clipped by 5 bases and J by 8 bases; unmatched bases: 11. The CDR3 covers 15 residues. CDR1 SGHAT and CDR2 FQNNGV come from the germline V gene. The CDR3 bases are TGTGCCAGCAGCCCCGGGAGGGGGAGTTCCGATGAGCAGTTCTTC. Encoded protein: CASSPGRGSSDEQFF.

The chain combines TRBV5-4 with TRBJ2-7; 7 nucleotides align to TRBD2. Trimming cost V 4 bases and J 0 bases; bases outside gene matches: 4. The CDR3 runs 14 residues. The germline V gene has CDR1 SGHNT and CDR2 YYREEE (reference sequence). The CDR3: CASSTAGSSYEQYF. The CDR3 nucleotides read TGTGCCAGCAGCACAGCGGGATCCTCCTACGAGCAGTACTTC.

CDR3 amino acids: CSVEDRGTGRYGYTF. The CDR3 DNA reads TGCAGCGTTGAAGATCGGGGGACAGGCCGGTATGGCTACACCTTC. V usage is TRBV29-1 and J usage is TRBJ1-2; 8 bases are a match to TRBD1. The CDR3 runs 15 residues. V was clipped by 0 bases and J by 5 bases; unmatched bases: 8. CDR1 is SQVTM, CDR2 ANQGSEA, per germline.